This T cell receptor (beta chain) was recovered during a study of cytomegalovirus exposure and HLA in healthy donors. The study, taken as a whole, reports: TCR beta chains numbering about 160 were designated cytomegalovirus-associated. As was reported, the classifier diagnosed cytomegalovirus status with high specificity and sensitivity. Across donors, most TCRs were seen rarely, yet some public ones were widespread. An ancestry cluster, one associated with Asian ancestry, reportedly showed fewer N-insertions than the approximately 650-donor mean in a later analysis.

The germline CDR1 and CDR2 sequences are MNHNS and SASEGT. The V segment lost 6 bases and the J segment 2 bases; nucleotides outside the gene matches: 2. This CDR3 comprises 13 residues. Notes on this clone: Its specificity is unknown.

This PCR relied on a set of 60 Vbeta primers and 13 Jbeta primers. Using immunoSEQ multiplex PCR, the repertoire was profiled, and TCRdb retains in-frame clones only, with some absent. The top ten clones hold around 4% of a sample with about 130,000 clones, about four fifths of them seen once. The chain has TRBV6-1 and TRBJ1-1, with 8 bases matching TRBD1. The sample was PBMCs. This TCR derives from a man in his forties or fifties in good health and CMV-seronegative. The chain's CDR3 is CASRTGANTEAFF. The CDR3 DNA reads as TGTGCCAGCAGGACAGGGGCTAACACTGAAGCTTTCTTT.